This T cell receptor beta chain was profiled in a study of T cell repertoires in cytomegalovirus infection. In this sample, this clonotype turned up a few times. Germline CDR1 is MNHEY and CDR2 is SVGEGT. The ends were cut back, 2 bases at V and 6 bases at J, with 10 bases in the middle. The CDR3 is 14 residues long. Each CDR3 protein is one row after TCRdb ran MiXCR on the reads. The table shows 630,000 or so distinct CDR3 sequences, with about 24% occurring only once. The chain is built from TRBV6-2 or TRBV6-3 and TRBJ2-2; no firm D call. The sample consisted of CD8+ T cells from PBMCs. The sequence derives from a human donor in good health (CMV status not recorded). Some clones in this sample may be carry-over from other donors' samples. The CDR3 loop reads CASSYDLLAGELFF. The CDR3 bases are TGTGCCAGCAGTTACGACCTTCTGGCCGGGGAGCTGTTTTTT.